A selection of T cell receptor beta chains follows, all from one sample in a study of cytomegalovirus exposure and HLA in healthy donors. Clones were read by immunoSEQ multiplex PCR, and TCRdb kept only the in-frame ones, dropping some. This table has about 140,000 clones, around 85% appearing once. The sample taken for sequencing was PBMCs. The receptors were gathered from a female donor in good health and CMV-seronegative. Each CDR3 is given with its conserved first and last residue. D genes are given only for firm matches. Expanded clones get a size class; other rows say once, few or many, or leave the size out.

TRBD1,15,NA,TRBJ1-1,TRBV6-5,CASSPRTGVNTEAFF,TGTGCCAGCAGTCCCCGGACAGGGGTGAACACTGAAGCTTTCTTT
NA,15,NA,TRBJ1-2,TRBV6-1,CASSEWAGANYGYTF,TGTGCCAGCAGTGAATGGGCAGGGGCGAACTATGGCTACACCTTC
NA,16,NA,TRBJ1-6,TRBV5-1,CASSPTTIHGNSPLHF,TGCGCCAGCAGCCCGACGACCATTCACGGGAATTCACCCCTCCACTTT
TRBD2,17,NA,TRBJ2-1,TRBV27,CASSSTLGGRAFNEQFF,TGTGCCAGCAGTTCCACCCTCGGCGGGAGGGCCTTCAATGAGCAGTTCTTC
NA,14,NA,TRBJ1-1,TRBV19,CASSDLSGGTEAFF,TGTGCCAGTAGTGATTTGTCGGGGGGCACCGAAGCTTTCTTT
TRBD1,12,NA,TRBJ1-1,TRBV29-1,CSVDRTVTEAFF,TGCAGCGTGGACAGGACAGTCACTGAAGCTTTCTTT
TRBD2,16,NA,TRBJ2-7,TRBV4-2,CASSQEASGSSYEQYF,TGTGCCAGCAGCCAAGAGGCTAGCGGGAGCTCCTACGAGCAGTACTTC
NA,14,few,TRBJ1-5,TRBV6-4,CASSADDGNQPQHF,TGTGCCAGCAGTGCCGACGACGGGAATCAGCCCCAGCATTTT
NA,14,NA,TRBJ1-2,TRBV19,CASSRARKSYGYTF,TGTGCCAGTAGTAGGGCACGGAAATCCTATGGCTACACCTTC
NA,14,NA,TRBJ2-7,TRBV10-3,CAISEGTGSYEQYF,TGTGCCATCAGTGAGGGTACAGGGTCCTACGAGCAGTACTTC
NA,11,NA,TRBJ1-2,TRBV29-1,CSVPQGWGYTF,TGCAGCGTTCCCCAGGGATGGGGCTACACCTTC
TRBD1,16,NA,TRBJ2-1,TRBV5-6,CASTFRTGQPYNEQFF,TGTGCCAGCACCTTCAGGACAGGGCAACCCTACAATGAGCAGTTCTTC
TRBD2,17,NA,TRBJ2-2,TRBV7-9,CASSSPGLAKRTGELFF,TGTGCCAGCAGCTCACCGGGACTAGCGAAAAGAACCGGGGAGCTGTTTTTT
TRBD1,14,NA,TRBJ1-2,TRBV5-8,CASTVGQGARGYTF,TGTGCCAGCACTGTGGGACAGGGGGCGCGGGGCTACACCTTC
NA,14,few,TRBJ1-1,TRBV13,CASSPRTVYTEAFF,TGTGCCAGCAGCCCCCGGACAGTATACACTGAAGCTTTCTTT
TRBD1,14,NA,TRBJ2-7,TRBV30,CAWSPGQGSYEQYF,TGTGCCTGGTCGCCGGGACAGGGATCCTACGAGCAGTACTTC
TRBD2,13,NA,TRBJ2-1,TRBV6-5,CASRASGSNEQFF,TGTGCCAGCAGGGCTAGCGGGAGTAATGAGCAGTTCTTC
NA,12,NA,TRBJ1-2,TRBV6-6,CASSYLEDGYTF,TGTGCCAGCAGTTATTTAGAGGATGGCTACACCTTC
TRBD1,14,NA,TRBJ1-1,TRBV10-1,CASKSQGGITEAFF,TGCGCCAGCAAGTCTCAGGGGGGAATTACTGAAGCTTTCTTT